This passage covers 5 T cell receptor beta chains from one sample sequenced in a study of T cells after yellow fever vaccination (dated by TCRdb to the late 2010s). The sample's treatment or condition label, in plain terms: live attenuated yellow fever vaccine strain. The method was 5' RACE. Sequenced using an Illumina HiSeq 2500. TCRdb reanalyzed the raw reads on its own, using fastp at Q25 for trimming and MiXCR for clone calling, and kept in-frame beta chains. Every distinct CDR3 protein forms one entry, paired with its most common genes and DNA. This sample gives over 45,000 distinct CDR3 sequences in total; around 6.5% of them show up just once. The ten largest make up about 40% of the sample. The sequencing here drew on CD8+ T cells sorted from PBMCs, taken on the day of the first yellow fever vaccination. These receptors came from a man younger than 35 who received the YFV17D yellow fever vaccine.

This clonotype was counted ten times or more. The rearrangement joins TRBV2 to TRBJ2-1, with D unclear. V gave up 7 bases and J gave up 0 bases, with 13 bases separating them. The CDR3 length is 15 residues. Germline V gene sequence: CDR1 SNHLY, CDR2 FYNNEI. CDR3 region: CASTNSGSSYNEQFF. CDR3 bases: TGTGCCAGCACTAACTCAGGTAGCTCCTACAATGAGCAGTTCTTC.

This clonotype was seen more than once but under ten times. V and J are TRBV7-2 and TRBJ1-2; TRBD1 might be the D (5 bases). CDR3 size: 11 residues. CDR1 is SGHTA and CDR2 is FQGNSA in the germline V gene. The germline V and J ends were trimmed by 3 bases and 13 bases, with 12 bases remaining between them. The CDR3 reads CASSFGTLITF. The CDR3, as DNA: TGTGCCAGCAGCTTTGGGACCCTTATCACCTTC.

This clonotype was seen many times. The genes are TRBV4-1 and TRBJ2-2; D might be TRBD2 (6 bases). V lost 0 bases and J 6 bases, leaving 17 bases between the germline ends. Germline V gene sequence: CDR1 MGHRA, CDR2 YSYEKL. This CDR3 region has 17 residues. Here the CDR3 DNA reads TGCGCCAGCAGCCAAGATTTCGGACTATTGGGAGCCGGGGAGCTGTTTTTT. Translating gives CASSQDFGLLGAGELFF.

In its sample, this clonotype was seen many times. The J gene is TRBJ2-1, the V gene TRBV27; 12 nucleotides match TRBD2. Germline V gene lookup returns CDR1 MNHEY and CDR2 SMNVEV (reference sequence). This CDR3 comprises 17 residues. V shed 4 bases, J shed 8 bases, and the junction held 12 bases outside the gene matches. The DNA for the CDR3 is TGTGCCAGCAGTTCCTCTAGCGGGGGGGCTTCTTGGGATGAGCAGTTCTTC. Protein product: CASSSSSGGASWDEQFF.

The J gene is TRBJ2-2, the V gene TRBV10-1; 9 positions agree with TRBD1. The CDR3 spans 17 residues. V shed 2 bases, J shed 7 bases, and the junction held 11 bases outside the gene matches. Germline V gene lookup returns CDR1 WNHNN and CDR2 SYGVQD (reference sequence). The CDR3 nucleotides are TGCGCCAGCAGTGAGGCGCGGACAGGGGATTTTAACGGGGAGCTGTTTTTT. Translation: CASSEARTGDFNGELFF.